Listed below are T cell receptor beta chains from one sample, sequenced in a study of blood T cell repertoires in COVID-19. Data came from immunoSEQ multiplex PCR; TCRdb stores just in-frame clones and leaves some out. Of approximately 74,000 clones in the sample, about four fifths are singletons; the top ten hold roughly 50%. The sequenced sample consisted of peripheral blood. These receptors originate from a human donor in a cohort sampled during active COVID-19. CDR3s include the opening cysteine and the closing phenylalanine or tryptophan. The D gene is left open where the match is weak. Some rows mark clone size as missing; the rest say once, few, many or name a class of expanded clone.

TRBV6-5	TRBJ2-5	NA	NA	TGTGCCAGCCGAGACCGGGACACCCAAGAGACCCAGTACTTC	CASRDRDTQETQYF
TRBV19	TRBJ2-3	NA	NA	TGTGCCAGTAGTATAGACTTTGATACGCAGTATTTT	CASSIDFDTQYF
TRBV7-2	TRBJ2-1	TRBD2	NA	TGTGCCAGCAGCTTATCTACTAGCGGGACCCGGAATGAGCAGTTCTTC	CASSLSTSGTRNEQFF
TRBV28	TRBJ2-2	NA	NA	TGTGCCAGCAGCGTTACCGGGGAGCTGTTTTTT	CASSVTGELFF
TRBV11-2	TRBJ1-1	NA	NA	TGTGCCAGCAGCTTATTTGCAGGGGTTCGCACTGAAGCTTTCTTT	CASSLFAGVRTEAFF
TRBV7-9	TRBJ2-3	NA	NA	TGTGCCAGCAGCTTAGTAGCAGGGGCAGAGTATTTT	CASSLVAGAEYF
TRBV6-5	TRBJ1-5	TRBD1	NA	TGTGCCAGCAGACCACAGGGGGTAGCTCAGCCCCAGCATTTT	CASRPQGVAQPQHF
TRBV28	TRBJ2-7	NA	NA	TGTGCCAGCAAAGTCCCGTTCAGTTACGAGCAGTACTTC	CASKVPFSYEQYF
TRBV5-1	TRBJ2-2	NA	NA	TGCGCCAGCAGCTTGAGGCAGGGGACAAACACCGGGGAGCTGTTTTTT	CASSLRQGTNTGELFF
TRBV28	TRBJ1-1	NA	NA	TGTGCCAGCAAAACAGGGATTTTGTACACTGAAGCTTTCTTT	CASKTGILYTEAFF
TRBV6-6	TRBJ1-1	NA	once	TGTGCCAGCAGTCCCACGAGAAAGGTGGAGTGGATAACGGGAGCTTTCTTT	CASSPTRKVEWITGAFF
TRBV28	TRBJ2-1	NA	NA	TGTGCCAGCAGCCCCAGGGAAAATGAGCAGTTCTTC	CASSPRENEQFF
TRBV7-9	TRBJ2-5	TRBD1	NA	TGTGCCAGCAGCCCAAGGACAGGGGAGCAAGAGACCCAGTACTTC	CASSPRTGEQETQYF
TRBV10-3	TRBJ2-2	TRBD2	once	TGTGCCATCAGTGTGTTAGCGGGGGACACCGGGGAGCTGTTTTTT	CAISVLAGDTGELFF
TRBV7-7	TRBJ2-5	NA	NA	TGTGCTAGCAGCTCGCTCTCGGGGGATCAAGAGACCCAGTACTTC	CASSSLSGDQETQYF
TRBV18	TRBJ1-4	NA	NA	TGTGCCAGCTCACCACGCCAGGCTAATGAAAAACTGTTTTTT	CASSPRQANEKLFF
TRBV28	TRBJ1-1	NA	NA	TGTGCCAGCATGACAGGAGTCGCAGCTTTCTTT	CASMTGVAAFF